This T cell receptor beta chain was sequenced for a study of spatial heterogeneity in lung cancer. Study-level background: Raw-read counts averaged over ten per unique TCR and UMI combination.

This clonotype was counted only a few times. This beta chain appears as a stray read in a library generated for alpha chains; its size is not informative. Time point described: sample taken at primary tumor resection. Unsorted tumor, nontumor lung tissue or cryopreserved PBMC supplied the whole RNA. Untreated early-stage non-small cell lung cancer patients, 55 to 85 in total, were the donors. The CDR3 is made up of 14 amino acids. The germline V gene has CDR1 DFQATT and CDR2 SNEGSKA (reference sequence). V lost 6 bases, J lost 4 bases, and 15 bases lay in between. TCRdb analysed the 5' RACE reads with MiXCR anew, one entry per CDR3 protein. The sample holds some 450 distinct CDR3 sequences, approximately 40% seen once.

The source was PBMCs, collected at surgery. The origin of this receptor is a male donor with early-stage non-small cell lung cancer. This chain uses TRBV20-1 with TRBJ2-2, with D possibly being TRBD1 (6 bases). The CDR3 region has the DNA TGCAGTGCCACCCAGGGGCAAGGCACCGGGGAGCTGTTTTTT. It translates to CSATQGQGTGELFF.